The rows below give T cell receptor beta chains drawn from one sample of a study of cytomegalovirus exposure and HLA in healthy donors. The method was immunoSEQ multiplex PCR; TCRdb's version includes in-frame clones alone and lacks a portion of them. Found here are around 100,000 clones, about 77% of them singletons; the top ten hold approximately 4.8%. Sequencing was carried out using PBMCs. The receptors were sampled from a woman aged 18-29 years in good health and CMV-seropositive. Both conserved end residues are part of each CDR3.

TRBV6-5	TRBJ1-3	CASSQGFSGNTIYF
TRBV19	TRBJ2-3	CASSIWFGASTDTQYF
TRBV14	TRBJ2-5	CASRGPAGETQYF
TRBV7-9	TRBJ2-1	CASSSPNGRASGNEQFF
TRBV30	TRBJ1-6	CAWSEMGGISPLHF
TRBV7-7	TRBJ2-7	CASSSGPPTSGIYEQYF
TRBV6-4	TRBJ2-2	CASSDSGQGGTGELFF
TRBV5-4	TRBJ1-3	CASSLGPRLSGNTIYF
TRBV28	TRBJ2-7	CASSSSGTGGSEQYF
TRBV28	TRBJ2-7	CASSLLGGKTYEQYF
TRBV4-3	TRBJ1-2	CASSQGGLNGYTF
TRBV5-4	TRBJ2-7	CASSFSGPSYEQYF
TRBV28	TRBJ2-3	CASSLRTGGVRDTQYF
TRBV28	TRBJ1-1	CASSFSTEAFF
TRBV28	TRBJ1-2	CASTTDGGGVYGYTF
TRBV27	TRBJ2-7	CASSFGSSAEQYF
TRBV10-3	TRBJ2-1	CAIRGGLAGAAYNEQFF
TRBV6-5	TRBJ2-1	CASSFPIAGGYNEQFF
TRBV19	TRBJ1-1	CASSPPLGNGNTEAFF
TRBV6-7	TRBJ1-2	CASRCPGDSDGGGGYTF
TRBV5-1	TRBJ2-7	CASSLAWYRSFYEQYF
TRBV28	TRBJ2-7	CASSLSGTNAYEQYF
TRBV27	TRBJ2-7	CASSFYRASYEQYF
TRBV25-1	TRBJ2-2	CASSDTGGTGELFF
TRBV9	TRBJ2-3	CASTGGDTQYF
TRBV5-1	TRBJ2-7	CASSLHISAGEQYF
TRBV7-9	TRBJ2-7	CASSLGGSQGEQYF
TRBV6-5	TRBJ1-3	CASSLLGQNTIYF
TRBV18	TRBJ1-2	CASSPPQESYGYTF
TRBV10-3	TRBJ2-3	CAISSSGADTQYF
TRBV5-1	TRBJ1-5	CASSPLGGLLNQPQHF
TRBV4-1	TRBJ2-1	CASRPRLTSGTTEQFF
TRBV5-1	TRBJ1-1	CASSLGPDTEAFF
TRBV9	TRBJ2-2	CASSVLAGGQTGELFF
TRBV4-2	TRBJ2-2	CASSQEGRGLADTGELFF
TRBV11-3	TRBJ2-7	CASSLDHNYEQYF
TRBV28	TRBJ2-1	CASSKRGSSYNEQFF
TRBV29-1	TRBJ2-3	CSGQGSDTQYF
TRBV27	TRBJ1-2	CASSPEDRPNYGYTF
TRBV13	TRBJ2-7	CASSLLGPGTSFSSSYEQYF
TRBV5-4	TRBJ2-7	CASSLYTLADAYEQYF
TRBV11-2	TRBJ2-7	CASSLEGTSTQGSGSYEQYF
TRBV10-3	TRBJ1-1	CAIRETGRMNTEAFF
TRBV5-1	TRBJ2-2	CASRITRGTGELFF
TRBV5-1	TRBJ2-7	CASSLAWRYEQYF
TRBV29-1	TRBJ2-2	CSVDLGAGTGELFF
TRBV5-1	TRBJ2-7	CASSLRTSGTLSYEQYF
TRBV10-3	TRBJ1-5	CAISESGAGNQPQHF
TRBV7-8	TRBJ2-7	CASSLVGIWREHVSGYEQYF
TRBV28	TRBJ2-7	CASSLSGTGGEQYF